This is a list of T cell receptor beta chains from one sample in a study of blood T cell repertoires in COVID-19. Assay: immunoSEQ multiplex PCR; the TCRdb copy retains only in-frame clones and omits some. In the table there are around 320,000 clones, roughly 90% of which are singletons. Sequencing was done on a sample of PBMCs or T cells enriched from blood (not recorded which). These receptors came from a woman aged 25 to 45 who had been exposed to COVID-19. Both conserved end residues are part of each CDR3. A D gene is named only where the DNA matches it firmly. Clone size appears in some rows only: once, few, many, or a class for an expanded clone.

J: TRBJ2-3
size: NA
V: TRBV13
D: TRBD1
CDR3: CASSFGQGMADTQYF
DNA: TGTGCCAGCAGCTTCGGACAGGGTATGGCAGATACGCAGTATTTT

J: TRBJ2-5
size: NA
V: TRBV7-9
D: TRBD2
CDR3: CASSRGLAGETQYF
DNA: TGTGCCAGCAGCCGTGGACTAGCGGGGGAGACCCAGTACTTC

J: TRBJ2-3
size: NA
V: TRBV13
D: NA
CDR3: CASSPRPSTDTQYF
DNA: TGTGCCAGCAGCCCGCGGCCAAGCACAGATACGCAGTATTTT

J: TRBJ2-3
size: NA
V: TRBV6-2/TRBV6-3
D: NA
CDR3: CASSYSIGRDPDTQYF
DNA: TGTGCCAGCAGTTACTCGATAGGGCGGGACCCCGATACGCAGTATTTT

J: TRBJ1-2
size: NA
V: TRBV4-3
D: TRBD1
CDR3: CASSQVGTAASGYTF
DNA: TGCGCCAGCAGCCAAGTCGGGACAGCTGCTTCTGGCTACACCTTC

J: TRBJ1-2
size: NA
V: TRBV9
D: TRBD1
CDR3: CASSVDPGQGSYGYTF
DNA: TGTGCCAGCAGCGTCGATCCGGGACAGGGGAGCTATGGCTACACCTTC

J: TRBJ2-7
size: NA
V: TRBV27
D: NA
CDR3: CASRRDSTAGEQYF
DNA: TGTGCCAGCAGAAGGGACAGTACGGCGGGGGAGCAGTACTTC

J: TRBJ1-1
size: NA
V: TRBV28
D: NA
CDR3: CATGASMNTEAFF
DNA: TGTGCCACTGGGGCGTCAATGAACACTGAAGCTTTCTTT

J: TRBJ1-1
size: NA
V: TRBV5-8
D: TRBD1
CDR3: CASSLGTARVTEAFF
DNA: TGTGCCAGCAGCCTAGGGACAGCCCGAGTCACTGAAGCTTTCTTT

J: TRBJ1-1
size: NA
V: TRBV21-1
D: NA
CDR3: CASGRDSPPLNTEAFF
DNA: TGTGCCAGCGGAAGGGACAGCCCTCCCTTGAACACTGAAGCTTTCTTT

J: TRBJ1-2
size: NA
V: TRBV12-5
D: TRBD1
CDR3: CASGLVRTGGEVSGYTF
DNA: TGTGCTAGTGGTTTGGTTCGTACAGGGGGCGAAGTTAGTGGCTACACCTTC

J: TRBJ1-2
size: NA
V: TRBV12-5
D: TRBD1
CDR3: CASGLVSDRGYGYTF
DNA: TGTGCTAGTGGTTTGGTGTCAGACAGGGGCTATGGCTACACCTTC

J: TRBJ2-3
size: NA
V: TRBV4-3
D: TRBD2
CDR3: CASSLLVAGEYTQYF
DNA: TGCGCCAGCAGCCTACTGGTAGCGGGGGAGTATACGCAGTATTTT

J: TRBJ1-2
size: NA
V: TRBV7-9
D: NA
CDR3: CASSLVAGPYGYTF
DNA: TGTGCCAGCAGCTTAGTGGCAGGGCCCTATGGCTACACCTTC

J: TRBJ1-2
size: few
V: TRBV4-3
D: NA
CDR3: CASSQARKSGYTF
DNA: TGCGCCAGCAGCCAAGCGAGGAAGAGTGGCTACACCTTC

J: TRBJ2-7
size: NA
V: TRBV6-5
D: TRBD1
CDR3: CASSYSAGGSYEQYF
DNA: TGTGCCAGCAGTTACTCTGCAGGGGGCTCCTACGAGCAGTACTTC

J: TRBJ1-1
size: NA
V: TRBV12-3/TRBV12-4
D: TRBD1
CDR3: CASSFLDRGEAFF
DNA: TGTGCCAGCAGTTTTCTGGACAGGGGTGAAGCTTTCTTT

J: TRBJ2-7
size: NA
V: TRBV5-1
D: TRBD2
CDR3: CASSLYTSESSYEQYF
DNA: TGCGCCAGCAGCTTGTATACTAGCGAAAGCTCCTACGAGCAGTACTTC

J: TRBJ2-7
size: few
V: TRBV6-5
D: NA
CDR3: CASSYDSGVGEQYF
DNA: TGTGCCAGCAGTTACGATTCGGGGGTCGGGGAGCAGTACTTC

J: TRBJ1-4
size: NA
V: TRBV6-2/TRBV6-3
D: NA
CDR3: CASSRRSYDEKLFF
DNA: TGTGCCAGCAGTCGTCGTTCGTATGATGAAAAACTGTTTTTT

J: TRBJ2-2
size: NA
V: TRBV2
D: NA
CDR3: CASSSLETGELFF
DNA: TGTGCCAGCAGTTCCCTAGAGACCGGGGAGCTGTTTTTT

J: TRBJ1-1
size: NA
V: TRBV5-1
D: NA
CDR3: CASSSPPAGAEAFF
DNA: TGCGCCAGCAGCTCGCCTCCAGCCGGGGCTGAAGCTTTCTTT